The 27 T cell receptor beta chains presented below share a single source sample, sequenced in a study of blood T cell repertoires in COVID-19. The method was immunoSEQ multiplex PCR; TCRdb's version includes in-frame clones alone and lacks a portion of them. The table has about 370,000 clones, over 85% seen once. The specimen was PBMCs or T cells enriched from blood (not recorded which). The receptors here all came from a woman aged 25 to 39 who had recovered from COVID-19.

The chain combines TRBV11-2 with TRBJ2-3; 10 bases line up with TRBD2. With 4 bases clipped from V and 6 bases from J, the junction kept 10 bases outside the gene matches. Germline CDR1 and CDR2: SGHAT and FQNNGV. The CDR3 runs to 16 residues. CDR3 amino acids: CASSYSGGLEWDTQYF. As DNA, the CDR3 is TGTGCCAGCAGCTATAGCGGGGGGCTGGAGTGGGATACGCAGTATTTT.

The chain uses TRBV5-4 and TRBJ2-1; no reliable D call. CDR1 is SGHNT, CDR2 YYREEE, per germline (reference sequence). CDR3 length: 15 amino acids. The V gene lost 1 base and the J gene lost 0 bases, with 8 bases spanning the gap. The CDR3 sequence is CASSLRRISYNEQFF. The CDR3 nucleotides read TGTGCCAGCAGCTTGAGGCGGATCTCCTACAATGAGCAGTTCTTC.

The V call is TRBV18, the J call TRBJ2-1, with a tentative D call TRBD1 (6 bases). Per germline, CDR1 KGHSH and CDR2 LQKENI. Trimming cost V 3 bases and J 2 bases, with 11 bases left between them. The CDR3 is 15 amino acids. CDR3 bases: TGTGCCAGCTCACCCATACGACAGGCCTACAATGAGCAGTTCTTC. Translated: CASSPIRQAYNEQFF.

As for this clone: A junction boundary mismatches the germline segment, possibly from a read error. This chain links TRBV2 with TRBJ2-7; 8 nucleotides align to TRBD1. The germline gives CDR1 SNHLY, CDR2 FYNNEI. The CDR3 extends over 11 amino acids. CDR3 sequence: CASSEGQDSLF. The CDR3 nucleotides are TGTGCCAGCAGTGAGGGACAGGACTCTCTCTTC. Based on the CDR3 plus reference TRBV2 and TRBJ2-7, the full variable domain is EPEVTQTPSHQVTQMGQEVILRCVPISNHLYFYWYRQILGQKVEFLVSFYNNEISEKSEIFDDQFSVERPDGSNFTLKIRSTKLEDSAMYFCASSEGQDSLFGPGTRLTVT.

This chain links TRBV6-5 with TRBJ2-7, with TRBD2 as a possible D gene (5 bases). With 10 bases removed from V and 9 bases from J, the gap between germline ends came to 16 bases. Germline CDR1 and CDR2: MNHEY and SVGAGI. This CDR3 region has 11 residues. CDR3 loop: CATNRGLGQYF. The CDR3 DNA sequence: TGTGCCACCAACAGAGGACTCGGGCAGTACTTC.

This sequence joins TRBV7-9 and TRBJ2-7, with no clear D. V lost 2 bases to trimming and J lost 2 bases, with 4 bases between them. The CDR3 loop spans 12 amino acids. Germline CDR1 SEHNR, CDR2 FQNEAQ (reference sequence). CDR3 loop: CASSLSAYEQYF. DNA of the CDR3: TGTGCCAGCAGCTTATCCGCCTACGAGCAGTACTTC.

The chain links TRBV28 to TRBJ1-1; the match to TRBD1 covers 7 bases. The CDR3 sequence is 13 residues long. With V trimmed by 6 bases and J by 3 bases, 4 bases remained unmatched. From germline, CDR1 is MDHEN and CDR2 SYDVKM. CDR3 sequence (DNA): TGTGCCAGCAGGGGACAGCCGTACACTGAAGCTTTCTTT. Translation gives CASRGQPYTEAFF.

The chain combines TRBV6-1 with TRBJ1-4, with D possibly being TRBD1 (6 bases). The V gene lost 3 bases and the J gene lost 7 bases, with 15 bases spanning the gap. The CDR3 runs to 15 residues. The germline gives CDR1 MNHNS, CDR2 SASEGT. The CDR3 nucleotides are TGTGCCAGCAGTGATCACAGGGTGGGAACTGAAAAACTGTTTTTT. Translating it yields CASSDHRVGTEKLFF.

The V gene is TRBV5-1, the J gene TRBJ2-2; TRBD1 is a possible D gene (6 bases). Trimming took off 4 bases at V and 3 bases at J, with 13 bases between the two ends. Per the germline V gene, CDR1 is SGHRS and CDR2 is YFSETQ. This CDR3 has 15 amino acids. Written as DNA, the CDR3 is TGCGCCAGCAGCCTACAGGGAACGGACACCGGGGAGCTGTTTTTT. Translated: CASSLQGTDTGELFF. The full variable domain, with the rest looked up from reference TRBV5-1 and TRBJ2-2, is KAGVTQTPRYLIKTRGQQVTLSCSPISGHRSVSWYQQTPGQGLQFLFEYFSETQRNKGNFPGRFSGRQFSNSRSEMNVSTLELGDSALYLCASSLQGTDTGELFFGEGSRLTVL.

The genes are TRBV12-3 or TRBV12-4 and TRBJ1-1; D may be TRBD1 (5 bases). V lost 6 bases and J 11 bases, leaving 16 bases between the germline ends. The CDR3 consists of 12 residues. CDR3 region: CASRMRGASAFF. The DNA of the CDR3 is TGTGCCAGCAGAATGCGCGGGGCGAGTGCTTTCTTT.

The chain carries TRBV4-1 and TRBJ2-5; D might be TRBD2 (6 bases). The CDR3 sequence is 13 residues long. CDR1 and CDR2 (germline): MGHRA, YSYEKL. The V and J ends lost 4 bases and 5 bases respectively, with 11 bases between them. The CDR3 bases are TGCGCCAGCAGCCTGGGGGGTCGGGAGACCCAGTACTTC. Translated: CASSLGGRETQYF.

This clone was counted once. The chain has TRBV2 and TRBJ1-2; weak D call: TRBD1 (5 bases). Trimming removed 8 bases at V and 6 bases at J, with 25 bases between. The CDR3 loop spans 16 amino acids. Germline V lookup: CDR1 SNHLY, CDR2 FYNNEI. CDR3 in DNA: TGTGCCAGCCACCCCCTGGCCCAGGGATGGTCTGATGGCTACACCTTC. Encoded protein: CASHPLAQGWSDGYTF. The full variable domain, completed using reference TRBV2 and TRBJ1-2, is EPEVTQTPSHQVTQMGQEVILRCVPISNHLYFYWYRQILGQKVEFLVSFYNNEISEKSEIFDDQFSVERPDGSNFTLKIRSTKLEDSAMYFCASHPLAQGWSDGYTFGSGTRLTVV.

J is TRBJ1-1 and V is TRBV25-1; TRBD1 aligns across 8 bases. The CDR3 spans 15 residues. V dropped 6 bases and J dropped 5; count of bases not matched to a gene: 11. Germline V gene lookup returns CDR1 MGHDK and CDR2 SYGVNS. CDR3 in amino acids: CASRRRTGGRTEAFF. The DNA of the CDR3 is TGTGCCAGCAGGAGGAGAACAGGGGGGAGGACTGAAGCTTTCTTT.

The CDR3 here is CSVASGGGHEQFF. The CDR3 DNA is TGCAGCGTTGCTAGCGGGGGGGGGCATGAGCAGTTCTTC. This rearrangement joins TRBV29-1 to TRBJ2-1; 12 nucleotides line up with TRBD2. V trimming: 4 bases; J trimming: 8 bases; junction bases outside the gene matches: 3. Germline V gene sequence: CDR1 SQVTM, CDR2 ANQGSEA. CDR3 length: 13 residues.

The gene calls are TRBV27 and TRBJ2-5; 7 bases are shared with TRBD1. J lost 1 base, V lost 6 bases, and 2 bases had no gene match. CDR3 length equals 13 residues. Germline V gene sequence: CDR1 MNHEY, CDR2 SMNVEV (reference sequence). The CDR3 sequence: CASRTGSQETQYF. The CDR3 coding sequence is TGTGCCAGCAGGACAGGGAGCCAAGAGACCCAGTACTTC.

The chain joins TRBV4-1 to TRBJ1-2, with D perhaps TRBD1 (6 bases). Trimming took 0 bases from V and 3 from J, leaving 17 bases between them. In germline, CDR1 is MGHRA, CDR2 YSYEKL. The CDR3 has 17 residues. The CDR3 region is CASSQDRGHREYYGYTF. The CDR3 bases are TGCGCCAGCAGCCAAGATCGGGGCCACAGGGAATACTATGGCTACACCTTC.

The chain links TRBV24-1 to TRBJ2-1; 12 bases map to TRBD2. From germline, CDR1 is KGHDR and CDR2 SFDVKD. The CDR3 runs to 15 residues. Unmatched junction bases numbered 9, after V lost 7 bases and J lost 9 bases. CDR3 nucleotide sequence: TGTGCCACCAGCCCCGCTAGCGGGGGGGGAGCTGAGCAGTTCTTC. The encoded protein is CATSPASGGGAEQFF.

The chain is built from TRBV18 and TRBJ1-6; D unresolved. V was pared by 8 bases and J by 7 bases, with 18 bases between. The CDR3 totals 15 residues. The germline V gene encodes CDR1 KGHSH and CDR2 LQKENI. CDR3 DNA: TGTGCCAGCAACACGGAGGCAGTAAAGAATTCACCCCTCCACTTT. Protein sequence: CASNTEAVKNSPLHF.

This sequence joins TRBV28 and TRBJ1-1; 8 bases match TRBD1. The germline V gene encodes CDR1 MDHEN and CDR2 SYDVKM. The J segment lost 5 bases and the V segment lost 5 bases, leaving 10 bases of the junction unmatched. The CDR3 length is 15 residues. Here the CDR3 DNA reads TGTGCCAGCAGTCCGGGCGGACAGGGAGGGACTGAAGCTTTCTTT. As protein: CASSPGGQGGTEAFF. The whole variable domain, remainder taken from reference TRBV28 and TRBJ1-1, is DVKVTQSSRYLVKRTGEKVFLECVQDMDHENMFWYRQDPGLGLRLIYFSYDVKMKEKGDIPEGYSVSREKKERFSLILESASTNQTSMYLCASSPGGQGGTEAFFGQGTRLTVV.

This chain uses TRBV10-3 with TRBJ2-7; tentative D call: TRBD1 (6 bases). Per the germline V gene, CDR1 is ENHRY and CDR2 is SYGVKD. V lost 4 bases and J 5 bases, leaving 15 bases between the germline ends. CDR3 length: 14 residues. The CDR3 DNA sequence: TGTGCCATCAGTGGAACTTACAGGGTGGACGAGCAGTACTTC. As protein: CAISGTYRVDEQYF.

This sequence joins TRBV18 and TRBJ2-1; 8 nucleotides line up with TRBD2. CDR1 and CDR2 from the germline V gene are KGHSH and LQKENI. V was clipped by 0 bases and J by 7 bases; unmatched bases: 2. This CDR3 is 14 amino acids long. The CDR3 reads CASSPPLAVNEQFF. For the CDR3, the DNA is TGTGCCAGCTCACCACCACTAGCGGTTAATGAGCAGTTCTTC.

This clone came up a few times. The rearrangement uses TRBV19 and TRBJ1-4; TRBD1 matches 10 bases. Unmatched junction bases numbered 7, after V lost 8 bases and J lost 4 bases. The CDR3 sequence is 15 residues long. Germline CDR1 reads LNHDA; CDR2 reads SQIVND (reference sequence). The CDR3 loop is CASSDRGQINEKLFF. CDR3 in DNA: TGTGCCAGTTCCGACAGGGGGCAGATTAATGAAAAACTGTTTTTT.

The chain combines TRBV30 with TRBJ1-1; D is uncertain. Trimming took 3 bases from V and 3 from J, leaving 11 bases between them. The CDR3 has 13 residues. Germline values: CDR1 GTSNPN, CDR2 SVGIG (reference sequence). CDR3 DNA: TGTGCCTGGAGCGTGAAAGCGGACACTGAAGCTTTCTTT. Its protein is CAWSVKADTEAFF.

The CDR3 DNA reads TGTGCCAGCAGTTTATTGGGGGGTCTGGGGGTGGATGGCTACACCTTC. Its translation: CASSLLGGLGVDGYTF. This sequence joins TRBV27 and TRBJ1-2, with a weak D call TRBD1 (5 bases). Per germline, CDR1 MNHEY and CDR2 SMNVEV (reference sequence). This CDR3 has 16 residues. V was shortened by 1 base and J by 6 bases, with 18 bases between the two germline ends.

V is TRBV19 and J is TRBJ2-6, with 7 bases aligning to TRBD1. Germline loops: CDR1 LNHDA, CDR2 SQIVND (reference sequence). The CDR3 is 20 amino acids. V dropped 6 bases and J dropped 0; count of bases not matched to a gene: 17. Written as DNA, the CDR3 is TGTGCCAGTAGCCGACTGGCAGCAGACAGGGTAGGCTCTGGGGCCAACGTCCTGACTTTC. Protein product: CASSRLAADRVGSGANVLTF. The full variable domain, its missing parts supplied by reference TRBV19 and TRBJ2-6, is DGGITQSPKYLFRKEGQNVTLSCEQNLNHDAMYWYRQDPGQGLRLIYYSQIVNDFQKGDIAEGYSVSREKKESFPLTVTSAQKNPTAFYLCASSRLAADRVGSGANVLTFGAGSRLTVL.

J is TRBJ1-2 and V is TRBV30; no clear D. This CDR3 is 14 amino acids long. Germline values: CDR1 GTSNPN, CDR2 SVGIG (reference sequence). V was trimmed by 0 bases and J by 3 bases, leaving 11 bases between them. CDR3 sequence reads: CAWSVPGSDYGYTF. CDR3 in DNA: TGTGCCTGGAGTGTACCCGGGTCTGACTATGGCTACACCTTC.

The CDR3 nucleotides are TGCGCCAGCAGCTTGCAGGGGGCAACGTACACTGAAGCTTTCTTT. This codes for CASSLQGATYTEAFF. V usage is TRBV5-1 and J usage is TRBJ1-1; TRBD1 aligns across 8 bases. Germline CDR1 and CDR2: SGHRS and YFSETQ. J lost 3 bases, V lost 1 base, and 5 bases had no gene match. The CDR3 sequence is 15 residues long.